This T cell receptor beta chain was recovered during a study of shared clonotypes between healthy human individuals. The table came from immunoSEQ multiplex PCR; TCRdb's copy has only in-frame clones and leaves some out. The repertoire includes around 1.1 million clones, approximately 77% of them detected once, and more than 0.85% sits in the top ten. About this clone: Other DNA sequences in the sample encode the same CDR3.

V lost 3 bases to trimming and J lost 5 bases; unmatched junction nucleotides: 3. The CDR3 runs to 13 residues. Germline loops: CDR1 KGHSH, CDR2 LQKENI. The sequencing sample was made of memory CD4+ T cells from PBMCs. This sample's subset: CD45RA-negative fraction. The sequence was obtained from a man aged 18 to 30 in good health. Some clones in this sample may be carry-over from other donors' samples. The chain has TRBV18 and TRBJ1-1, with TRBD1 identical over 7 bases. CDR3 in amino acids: CASSPPGGTEAFF. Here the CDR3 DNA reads TGTGCCAGCTCACCCCCAGGGGGGACTGAAGCTTTCTTT.